What follows are 10 T cell receptor beta chains derived from one specimen sequenced in a study of blood T cell repertoires in COVID-19. Libraries were prepared by immunoSEQ multiplex PCR; TCRdb keeps only in-frame clonotypes and omits some of them. There are tens of thousands of clones in the sample; more than 65% occur only once, and around 25% lies in the top ten. Sequenced material: peripheral blood. These receptors were obtained from a man between 60 and 75 years old with acute or convalescent COVID-19.

This chain connects TRBV11-2 to TRBJ1-2; D is ambiguous. The CDR3 has 14 amino acids. Trimming stripped 6 bases from V and 4 bases from J, with 15 bases between. Germline loops: CDR1 SGHAT, CDR2 FQNNGV. For the CDR3, the DNA is TGTGCCAGCAGAAAATTACAGTTTTCCTATGGCTACACCTTC. The encoded protein is CASRKLQFSYGYTF.

The gene calls are TRBV18 and TRBJ1-2; 11 bases match TRBD1. In germline, CDR1 is KGHSH, CDR2 LQKENI. Trimming removed 3 bases from V and 6 bases from J; junction bases left unmatched: 3. CDR3 length: 14 amino acids. CDR3 DNA sequence: TGTGCCAGCTCACCGTGGACAGGGGGCGATGGCTACACCTTC. It is translated as CASSPWTGGDGYTF.

This sequence joins TRBV7-2 and TRBJ1-6; no reliable D call. This CDR3 contains 14 residues. V shed 1 base and J shed 5 bases, with 6 bases lying between them. Germline CDR1 reads SGHTA; CDR2 reads FQGNSA. The CDR3 DNA reads as TGTGCCAGCAGCTTAGGGCTGAATAATTCACCCCTCCACTTT. As protein: CASSLGLNNSPLHF.

The chain uses TRBV12-5 and TRBJ2-5, with 12 bases matching TRBD2. Trimming removed 1 base from V and 5 bases from J; junction bases left unmatched: 5. Per the germline V gene, CDR1 is LGHNT and CDR2 is FRNRAP. The CDR3 runs to 16 residues. The CDR3 coding sequence is TGTGCTAGTGGTTTGGGGCTAGCGGGGGGGAGCGAGACCCAGTACTTC. This gives the protein CASGLGLAGGSETQYF.

The gene calls are TRBV11-2 and TRBJ2-4, with a possible D match to TRBD2 (6 bases). This CDR3 contains 18 residues. Germline V gene data show CDR1 as SGHAT and CDR2 as FQNNGV. V gave up 2 bases and J gave up 2 bases, with 19 bases separating them. In nucleotides, the CDR3 is TGTGCCAGCAGCTTACGTAATGGGGCTAGCGCATCCAAAAACATTCAGTACTTC. Protein product: CASSLRNGASASKNIQYF.

V usage is TRBV6-1 and J usage is TRBJ1-3; D is undetermined. Per the germline V gene, CDR1 is MNHNS and CDR2 is SASEGT. Trimming took 2 bases from V and 0 from J, leaving 11 bases between them. The length of the CDR3 is 16 residues. The CDR3 reads CASSENPGASGNTIYF. For the CDR3, the DNA is TGTGCCAGCAGTGAAAACCCAGGTGCCTCTGGAAACACCATATATTTT.

This sequence joins TRBV12-3 or TRBV12-4 and TRBJ2-1; 9 nucleotides line up with TRBD2. This CDR3 region has 13 residues. V gave up 3 bases and J gave up 10 bases; unmatched junction bases: 4. The CDR3 DNA is TGTGCCAGCAGTTTGGCGGGGGGGAAAGAGCAGTTCTTC. It specifies CASSLAGGKEQFF.

The V and J genes are TRBV7-9 and TRBJ2-5, with D unclear. Looked up from germline, CDR1 is SEHNR and CDR2 is FQNEAQ (reference sequence). Trimming removed 7 bases at V and 5 bases at J, with 8 bases between. The CDR3 is 11 residues long. CDR3 amino acids: CASTKSETQYF. The CDR3 nucleotides read TGTGCCAGCACGAAAAGCGAGACCCAGTACTTC.

This clone was observed a handful of times. The chain links TRBV28 to TRBJ1-3; tentatively, D is TRBD1 (5 bases). Trimming removed 5 bases from V and 2 bases from J, with 19 bases in between. The CDR3 extends over 17 amino acids. The germline gives CDR1 MDHEN, CDR2 SYDVKM. CDR3 protein: CASSEVREQVPGNTIYF. In DNA, the CDR3 is TGTGCCAGCAGTGAAGTCAGGGAACAGGTCCCTGGAAACACCATATATTTT.

The gene calls are TRBV27 and TRBJ2-2; D unresolved. Germline V CDR1 and CDR2: MNHEY, SMNVEV (reference sequence). V was shortened by 2 bases and J by 8 bases, with 6 bases between the two germline ends. This CDR3 region has 12 residues. The CDR3 region has the DNA TGTGCCAGCAGTTTAGGGCCAGGGGAGCTGTTTTTT. Encoded protein: CASSLGPGELFF.